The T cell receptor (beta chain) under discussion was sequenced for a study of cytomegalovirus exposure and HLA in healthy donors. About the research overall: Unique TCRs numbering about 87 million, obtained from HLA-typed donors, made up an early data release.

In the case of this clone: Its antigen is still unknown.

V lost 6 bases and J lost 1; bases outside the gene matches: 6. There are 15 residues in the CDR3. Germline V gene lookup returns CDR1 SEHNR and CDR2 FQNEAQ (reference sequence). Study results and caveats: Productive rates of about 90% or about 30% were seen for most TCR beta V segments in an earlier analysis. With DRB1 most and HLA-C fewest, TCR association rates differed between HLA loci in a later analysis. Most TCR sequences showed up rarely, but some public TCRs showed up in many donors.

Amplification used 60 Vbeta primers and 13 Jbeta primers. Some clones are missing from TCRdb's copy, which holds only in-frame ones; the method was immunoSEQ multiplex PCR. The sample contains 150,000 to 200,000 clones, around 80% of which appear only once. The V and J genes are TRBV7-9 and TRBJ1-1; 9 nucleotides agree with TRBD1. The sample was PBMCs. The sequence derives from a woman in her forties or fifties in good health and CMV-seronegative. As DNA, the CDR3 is TGTGCCAGCAGGACGCGGGACAGGGAGAACACTGAAGCTTTCTTT. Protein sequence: CASRTRDRENTEAFF.